This T cell receptor beta chain was found in a study of CD8+ T cells in alopecia areata. Extraction and reverse transcription of RNA yielded cDNA as the sequencing template. The repertoire was sequenced with immunoSEQ multiplex PCR; TCRdb's copy has only in-frame clones and lacks some. This table holds roughly 250,000 clones, roughly two thirds found once. Germline CDR1 is LNHNV and CDR2 is YYDKDF (reference sequence). The ends lost 0 bases at V and 2 bases at J; junction bases unmatched: 6. The CDR3 has 16 amino acids. The receptor comes from a human donor with alopecia areata. This material consisted of CD4+ T cells sorted from blood, taken at week 0. This chain links TRBV15 with TRBJ2-7; 8 nucleotides align to TRBD2. In DNA, the CDR3 is TGTGCCACCAGCAGAGATCGGGGGGGGACCCCCTACGAGCAGTACTTC. Encoded protein: CATSRDRGGTPYEQYF. The variable domain in full, with the rest retrieved from reference TRBV15 and TRBJ2-7, is DAMVIQNPRYQVTQFGKPVTLSCSQTLNHNVMYWYQQKSSQAPKLLFHYYDKDFNNEADTPDNFQSRRPNTSFCFLDIRSPGLGDTAMYLCATSRDRGGTPYEQYFGPGTRLTVT.